One and the same sample provided the 21 T cell receptor beta chains below, sequenced in a study of blood T cell repertoires in COVID-19. Here immunoSEQ multiplex PCR was the method, and the copy in TCRdb shows in-frame clones only, minus some. The sample lists 300,000 to 350,000 clones, over 75% occurring once. Sequencing was carried out using PBMCs or T cells enriched from blood (not recorded which). The receptors were sampled from a man aged 25 to 40 who had recovered from COVID-19.

The V and J genes are TRBV5-5 and TRBJ2-7; TRBD1 might be the D (6 bases). Per the germline V gene, CDR1 is SGHKS and CDR2 is YYEKEE (reference sequence). The V end lost 3 bases, the J end lost 2 bases, and 12 bases lay between the germline ends. The length of the CDR3 is 14 residues. CDR3 sequence (DNA): TGTGCCAGCAGCTGGGGGCAGGGGACCTACGAGCAGTACTTC. This encodes CASSWGQGTYEQYF.

The V gene is TRBV27, the J gene TRBJ2-7; TRBD1 matches 10 bases. Per the germline V gene, CDR1 is MNHEY and CDR2 is SMNVEV (reference sequence). The CDR3 sequence is 14 residues long. The trim removed 4 bases at V and 3 bases at J, leaving 3 bases unmatched. The DNA for the CDR3 is TGTGCCAGCAGTTCGACAGGGGGCTACTACGAGCAGTACTTC. This gives the protein CASSSTGGYYEQYF.

This chain joins TRBV7-9 and TRBJ2-1; weak D call: TRBD1 (5 bases). The V gene's germline CDR1 is SEHNR and CDR2 FQNEAQ (reference sequence). This CDR3 is 15 amino acids long. V lost 1 base and J 4 bases, leaving 11 bases between the germline ends. CDR3: CASSLGQLPYNEQFF. The CDR3 DNA follows: TGTGCCAGCAGCTTAGGACAGCTACCTTACAATGAGCAGTTCTTC.

This clone was counted a few times. The chain uses TRBV7-2 and TRBJ1-1; tentatively, D is TRBD1 (6 bases). The V end lost 3 bases, the J end lost 4 bases, and 12 bases lay between the germline ends. Germline V gene sequence: CDR1 SGHTA, CDR2 FQGNSA. CDR3 size: 14 residues. CDR3 coding DNA: TGTGCCAGCAGCTTCGGGACACCGAGCACTGAAGCTTTCTTT. Its protein is CASSFGTPSTEAFF.

The CDR3 sequence is CASSQGFYQPQHF. CDR3 nucleotide sequence: TGTGCCAGCAGCCAGGGGTTTTATCAGCCCCAGCATTTT. The chain has TRBV6-5 and TRBJ1-5; D is perhaps TRBD1 (6 bases). The CDR3 extends over 13 amino acids. Deletions cut 6 bases from V and 5 bases from J, with 11 bases between. Germline V gives CDR1 MNHEY, CDR2 SVGAGI.

The chain links TRBV28 to TRBJ2-1, with 13 nucleotides matching TRBD2. The length of the CDR3 is 16 residues. CDR1 is MDHEN and CDR2 is SYDVKM in the germline V gene. The J segment lost 2 bases and the V segment lost 3 bases, leaving 1 base of the junction unmatched. CDR3 nucleotide sequence: TGTGCCAGCAGTTTCACTAGCGGGGGGGCCTACAATGAGCAGTTCTTC. The encoded protein is CASSFTSGGAYNEQFF. The full variable domain, with the rest looked up from reference TRBV28 and TRBJ2-1, is DVKVTQSSRYLVKRTGEKVFLECVQDMDHENMFWYRQDPGLGLRLIYFSYDVKMKEKGDIPEGYSVSREKKERFSLILESASTNQTSMYLCASSFTSGGAYNEQFFGPGTRLTVL.

The chain links TRBV27 to TRBJ2-3, with 9 bases matching TRBD2. V was pared by 1 base and J by 5 bases, with 13 bases of the junction left unmatched. CDR1 and CDR2 from the germline V gene are MNHEY and SMNVEV (reference sequence). CDR3 length: 18 residues. The CDR3 DNA sequence: TGTGCCAGCAGTTTATTGACCGGGGCGGGGGGGCCTGTAGATACGCAGTATTTT. As protein: CASSLLTGAGGPVDTQYF.

The chain combines TRBV3-1 (or the pseudogene TRBV3-2) with TRBJ1-6; D ambiguous. Per germline, CDR1 LGHDT and CDR2 YNNKEL (reference sequence). The CDR3 runs 14 residues. V lost 0 bases and J 10 bases, leaving 10 bases between the germline ends. CDR3 amino acids: CASSQEVSESPLHF. CDR3 DNA: TGTGCCAGCAGCCAAGAAGTTAGCGAATCACCCCTCCACTTT.

V is TRBV19 and J is TRBJ1-6; 8 nucleotides line up with TRBD1. Germline-derived CDR1 and CDR2 are LNHDA and SQIVND (reference sequence). CDR3 size: 15 residues. V gave up 2 bases and J gave up 9 bases; unmatched junction bases: 6. The CDR3 nucleotides are TGTGCCAGTAGTATATCGGCCAGGGGGCCTTCACCCCTCCACTTT. It encodes CASSISARGPSPLHF.

J is TRBJ2-7 and V is TRBV11-2; 7 bases are shared with TRBD1. The CDR3 spans 16 residues. With 8 bases clipped from V and 4 bases from J, the junction kept 17 bases outside the gene matches. CDR1 is SGHAT, CDR2 FQNNGV, per germline. CDR3 DNA: TGTGCCAGCTTAGAGGGGGCCGACGGGGCGACATACGAGCAGTACTTC. Encoded protein: CASLEGADGATYEQYF.

The chain links TRBV3-1 (or the pseudogene TRBV3-2) to TRBJ1-2; D not resolved. Per germline, CDR1 LGHDT and CDR2 YNNKEL (reference sequence). This CDR3 is 14 amino acids long. V shed 4 bases and J shed 4 bases, with 13 bases lying between them. The CDR3 coding sequence is TGTGCCAGCAGCCGTCCCGGGAGGACCTATGGCTACACCTTC. This sequence encodes CASSRPGRTYGYTF.

J is TRBJ2-1 and V is TRBV7-9; 9 bases fit TRBD1. V was pared by 0 bases and J by 8 bases, with 8 bases of the junction left unmatched. This CDR3 has 16 residues. Germline V gene lookup returns CDR1 SEHNR and CDR2 FQNEAQ (reference sequence). As DNA, the CDR3 is TGTGCCAGCAGCTTAGCCTGGACAGGGGATAAGGATGAGCAGTTCTTC. It specifies CASSLAWTGDKDEQFF.

J is TRBJ2-5 and V is TRBV5-1; TRBD1 agrees at 7 bases. V shed 1 base, J shed 1 base, and the junction held 4 bases outside the gene matches. This CDR3 contains 15 residues. The germline V gene encodes CDR1 SGHRS and CDR2 YFSETQ. CDR3 sequence reads: CASSLWGQTQETQYF. The CDR3 DNA is TGCGCCAGCAGCTTGTGGGGACAGACCCAAGAGACCCAGTACTTC.

The genes are TRBV19 and TRBJ1-5, with D maybe TRBD1 (6 bases). Germline V gene lookup returns CDR1 LNHDA and CDR2 SQIVND (reference sequence). The CDR3 runs 13 residues. Trimming took 5 bases from V and 4 from J, leaving 9 bases between them. The CDR3, as DNA: TGTGCCAGTAGTGTGGACAGAAATCAGCCCCAGCATTTT. Amino acid sequence: CASSVDRNQPQHF.

This sequence joins TRBV27 and TRBJ2-7; 9 positions match TRBD1. V shed 4 bases, J shed 4 bases, and the junction held 8 bases outside the gene matches. This CDR3 is 15 amino acids long. The germline V gene encodes CDR1 MNHEY and CDR2 SMNVEV (reference sequence). The CDR3 here is CASSSAGTGNYEQYF. CDR3 nucleotide sequence: TGTGCCAGCAGTTCCGCCGGGACAGGGAATTACGAGCAGTACTTC.

As for this clone: The same CDR3 arises from other DNA sequences in this sample as well. V gene TRBV5-1 combines with J gene TRBJ2-5; 14 bases map to TRBD2. Trimming removed 3 bases from V and 4 bases from J; junction bases left unmatched: 2. There are 15 residues in the CDR3. Germline CDR1 is SGHRS and CDR2 is YFSETQ. The CDR3 nucleotides read TGCGCCAGCAGCTCTGGACTAGCGGGAGGAGAGACCCAGTACTTC. Translating gives CASSSGLAGGETQYF.

This clone was seen once. This rearrangement joins TRBV29-1 to TRBJ1-2; 10 bases are a match to TRBD1. The CDR3 runs to 16 residues. Germline CDR1 SQVTM, CDR2 ANQGSEA. After removal of 5 bases from V and 6 bases from J, the junction contained 15 bases not matched to a gene. The CDR3 bases are TGCAGCGTTCTTCATGGGACAGGGGTTTTGCGAAATGGCTACACCTTC. Translated, it gives CSVLHGTGVLRNGYTF. The entire variable domain, with the rest obtained from reference TRBV29-1 and TRBJ1-2, is as follows: SAVISQKPSRDICQRGTSLTIQCQVDSQVTMMFWYRQQPGQSLTLIATANQGSEATYESGFVIDKFPISRPNLTFSTLTVSNMSPEDSSIYLCSVLHGTGVLRNGYTFGSGTRLTVV.

This clone was seen more than once but under ten times. V is TRBV9 and J is TRBJ2-2, with no clear D. Trimming removed 4 bases from V and 0 bases from J, with 7 bases in between. The germline gives CDR1 SGDLS, CDR2 YYNGEE. The CDR3 contains 14 residues. DNA of the CDR3: TGTGCCAGCAGCTCCGACACGAACACCGGGGAGCTGTTTTTT. This codes for CASSSDTNTGELFF.

The chain employs TRBV28 and TRBJ1-1; TRBD1 might be the D (5 bases). With 8 bases removed from V and 4 bases from J, the gap between germline ends came to 20 bases. The CDR3 loop spans 15 amino acids. The V gene's germline CDR1 is MDHEN and CDR2 SYDVKM. The CDR3: CASSPRWGRVTEAFF. The CDR3 DNA follows: TGTGCCAGCTCCCCCCGGTGGGGGAGGGTCACTGAAGCTTTCTTT.

The gene calls are TRBV19 and TRBJ2-1; D is possibly TRBD2 (7 bases). Looked up from germline, CDR1 is LNHDA and CDR2 is SQIVND (reference sequence). This CDR3 is 16 amino acids long. V was pared by 3 bases and J by 5 bases, with 17 bases between. The CDR3 region is CASSMARGALDNEQFF. The CDR3 DNA sequence: TGTGCCAGTAGTATGGCCCGGGGGGCCCTTGACAATGAGCAGTTCTTC.

The V and J genes are TRBV6-5 and TRBJ2-5, with TRBD1 as a possible D gene (6 bases). Germline CDR1 and CDR2: MNHEY and SVGAGI. This CDR3 has 14 residues. Trimming took off 6 bases at V and 3 bases at J, with 14 bases between the two ends. Written as DNA, the CDR3 is TGTGCCAGCAGGGGACACGTTAATGAAGAGACCCAGTACTTC. Translated, it gives CASRGHVNEETQYF.